The entry below gives a single T cell receptor (beta chain) sequence along with its context. These data originate in a study of PD-1 blockade in mismatch repair-deficient tumors. TCRdb keeps only in-frame clones here, not all; method: immunoSEQ multiplex PCR. The data show 65,000 to 80,000 clones, roughly 80% seen once. In germline, CDR1 is SQVTM, CDR2 ANQGSEA. Trimming left V 4 bases short and J 8 bases short, with 11 bases between. This CDR3 contains 12 residues. This receptor was taken from an adult with mismatch repair-deficient cancer. V gene TRBV29-1 combines with J gene TRBJ1-4; TRBD1 is a possible D gene (6 bases). The sequencing here drew on peripheral blood, taken 2 weeks after starting pembrolizumab. Here the CDR3 DNA reads TGCAGCGTTGTGGGGGGCACAGAAAAACTGTTTTTT. Protein: CSVVGGTEKLFF.